The rows below give T cell receptor beta chains drawn from one sample of a study of OX40 agonist ivuxolimab in advanced cancers. Measured with immunoSEQ multiplex PCR; TCRdb has only the in-frame clones, and not every one. The sample comprises 20,000 to 25,000 clones, approximately 87% of which are singletons, and roughly 15% rests with the top ten. The input for sequencing was CD4+ or CD8+ T cells sorted from blood, taken in a trial of the OX40 agonist ivuxolimab. All receptors come from an adult with an advanced solid tumor such as melanoma, head and neck, liver or kidney cancer. Both conserved end residues are part of each CDR3. A D gene is named only where the DNA matches it firmly. Clone size is stated in some rows and not others, as once, few, many or a class when expanded.

D: .
V: TRBV19
J: TRBJ1-5
size: .
CDR3: CASSIDLGIDYLFSNQPQHF
DNA: TGTGCCAGTAGTATAGATTTAGGGATTGATTATTTGTTTAGCAATCAGCCCCAGCATTTT

D: TRBD1
V: TRBV10-2
J: TRBJ2-1
size: .
CDR3: CASTGQDHNEQFF
DNA: TGCGCCTCCACCGGACAGGACCACAATGAGCAGTTCTTC

D: .
V: TRBV27
J: TRBJ1-1
size: once
CDR3: CASSFIGTEAFF
DNA: TGTGCCAGCAGTTTTATTGGCACTGAAGCTTTCTTT

D: .
V: TRBV27
J: TRBJ1-3
size: .
CDR3: CASSYGRAADTIYF
DNA: TGTGCCAGCAGTTACGGCAGGGCCGCAGACACCATATATTTT

D: .
V: TRBV5-1
J: TRBJ2-5
size: .
CDR3: CASSFLDSQETQYF
DNA: TGCGCCAGCAGCTTCCTGGACAGCCAAGAGACCCAGTACTTC

D: .
V: TRBV5-6
J: TRBJ1-3
size: .
CDR3: CASSFSPQPFPGNTIYF
DNA: TGTGCCAGCAGCTTCTCCCCACAGCCCTTCCCTGGAAACACCATATATTTT

D: TRBD1
V: TRBV7-9
J: TRBJ1-2
size: .
CDR3: CASSLNDGFAGRGPHGYTF
DNA: TGTGCCAGCAGCTTAAATGATGGGTTCGCGGGCAGGGGGCCCCATGGCTACACCTTC

D: .
V: TRBV4-2
J: TRBJ1-2
size: .
CDR3: CASSLGQGGYGYTF
DNA: TGTGCCAGCAGCTTAGGGCAGGGTGGATATGGCTACACCTTC

D: TRBD1
V: TRBV11-2
J: TRBJ2-7
size: .
CDR3: CASSFDRGIYEQYF
DNA: TGTGCCAGCAGCTTTGACAGGGGAATTTACGAGCAGTACTTC

D: TRBD1
V: TRBV9
J: TRBJ1-5
size: .
CDR3: CASSAGQGANQPQHF
DNA: TGTGCCAGCAGCGCCGGACAGGGGGCTAATCAGCCCCAGCATTTT

D: .
V: TRBV21-1
J: TRBJ1-6
size: .
CDR3: CASSKAGTSWDSPLHF
DNA: TGTGCCAGCAGCAAAGCGGGGACCTCGTGGGATTCACCCCTCCACTTT

D: .
V: TRBV4-1
J: TRBJ2-2
size: .
CDR3: CASSQVGAANTGELFF
DNA: TGCGCCAGCAGCCAAGTGGGGGCGGCGAACACCGGGGAGCTGTTTTTT

D: .
V: TRBV7-6
J: TRBJ2-1
size: .
CDR3: CASSLGQGGFIWNEQFF
DNA: TGTGCCAGCAGCTTAGGACAGGGAGGATTCATCTGGAATGAGCAGTTCTTC

D: .
V: TRBV11-2
J: TRBJ2-3
size: .
CDR3: CASSLGPRGTDTQYF
DNA: TGTGCCAGCAGCTTAGGACCCAGGGGCACAGATACGCAGTATTTT

D: TRBD2
V: TRBV16
J: TRBJ2-1
size: .
CDR3: CASSQNPGLAGAGSYNEQFF
DNA: TGTGCCAGCAGTCAAAATCCGGGACTAGCGGGGGCCGGCTCCTACAATGAGCAGTTCTTC

D: TRBD1
V: TRBV7-9
J: TRBJ2-7
size: .
CDR3: CASSSGQESSYEQYF
DNA: TGTGCCAGCAGCTCCGGACAGGAGAGCTCCTACGAGCAGTACTTC

D: .
V: TRBV27
J: TRBJ1-2
size: .
CDR3: CASKEGNYGYTF
DNA: TGTGCCAGCAAGGAGGGGAACTATGGCTACACCTTC

D: TRBD2
V: TRBV6-1
J: TRBJ2-1
size: .
CDR3: CATSGGSYNEQFF
DNA: TGTGCCACCTCGGGGGGGTCCTACAATGAGCAGTTCTTC

D: TRBD1
V: TRBV7-4
J: TRBJ1-1
size: .
CDR3: CASSPDRGNTEAFF
DNA: TGTGCCAGCAGCCCGGACAGGGGGAACACTGAAGCTTTCTTT

D: .
V: TRBV6-1
J: TRBJ1-3
size: .
CDR3: CASSEGRTSGNTIYF
DNA: TGTGCCAGCAGTGAAGGCAGGACCTCTGGAAACACCATATATTTT

D: TRBD2
V: TRBV5-6
J: TRBJ2-5
size: .
CDR3: CASSPRGSGGAETQYF
DNA: TGTGCCAGCAGCCCTCGGGGTAGCGGGGGGGCCGAGACCCAGTACTTC

D: .
V: TRBV19
J: TRBJ1-5
size: .
CDR3: CASTRYSNQPQHF
DNA: TGTGCCAGTACCCGGTATAGCAATCAGCCCCAGCATTTT

D: .
V: TRBV4-1
J: TRBJ1-2
size: .
CDR3: CASSQDVNGYYGYTF
DNA: TGCGCCAGCAGCCAAGATGTTAATGGCTACTATGGCTACACCTTC

D: TRBD1
V: TRBV5-1
J: TRBJ2-2
size: .
CDR3: CASSLGQDTGKLFF
DNA: TGCGCCAGCAGCTTAGGACAGGACACCGGGAAGCTGTTTTTT

D: TRBD2
V: TRBV19
J: TRBJ2-1
size: .
CDR3: CASRGLPGGGQHEQFF
DNA: TGTGCCAGTAGAGGCCTCCCCGGGGGGGGCCAGCATGAGCAGTTCTTC

D: TRBD2
V: TRBV7-9
J: TRBJ2-6
size: .
CDR3: CASSLWTSSRGANVLTF
DNA: TGTGCCAGCAGCTTATGGACTAGCTCGAGGGGGGCCAACGTCCTGACTTTC

D: .
V: TRBV30
J: TRBJ2-7
size: .
CDR3: CAWRLGPMREQYF
DNA: TGTGCCTGGAGACTTGGACCGATGAGAGAGCAGTACTTC

D: .
V: TRBV27
J: TRBJ1-2
size: .
CDR3: CASSLQGSDYGYTF
DNA: TGTGCCAGCAGTTTACAGGGGAGCGACTATGGCTACACCTTC

D: .
V: TRBV11-2
J: TRBJ2-2
size: .
CDR3: CASSTGRLEADTGELFF
DNA: TGTGCCAGCAGTACGGGGCGACTAGAGGCAGACACCGGGGAGCTGTTTTTT

D: .
V: TRBV2
J: TRBJ2-1
size: .
CDR3: CATPAQNSYNEQFF
DNA: TGTGCCACTCCAGCGCAAAACTCCTACAATGAGCAGTTCTTC

D: TRBD1
V: TRBV5-5
J: TRBJ2-7
size: .
CDR3: CASSEADRGIDEQYF
DNA: TGTGCCAGCAGCGAGGCGGACAGGGGGATCGACGAGCAGTACTTC

D: .
V: TRBV19
J: TRBJ2-7
size: .
CDR3: CASSPGGTVAYEQYF
DNA: TGTGCCAGTAGCCCCGGAGGGACAGTCGCCTACGAGCAGTACTTC

D: .
V: TRBV2
J: TRBJ1-2
size: .
CDR3: CASSDPHGPNYGYTF
DNA: TGTGCCAGCAGTGATCCGCATGGACCAAACTATGGCTACACCTTC

D: TRBD2
V: TRBV15
J: TRBJ2-1
size: .
CDR3: CATSESGGDYNEQFF
DNA: TGTGCCACCAGCGAGAGCGGGGGGGATTACAATGAGCAGTTCTTC

D: .
V: TRBV11-3
J: TRBJ1-5
size: .
CDR3: CASSFFDRSNQPQHF
DNA: TGTGCCAGCAGCTTCTTCGACAGGAGCAATCAGCCCCAGCATTTT

D: TRBD2
V: TRBV11-3
J: TRBJ2-3
size: .
CDR3: CASSPRFASGGEVDTQYF
DNA: TGTGCCAGCAGCCCCCGCTTCGCTAGCGGGGGGGAGGTAGATACGCAGTATTTT

D: .
V: TRBV7-2
J: TRBJ2-1
size: .
CDR3: CASSPISLGQDEQFF
DNA: TGTGCCAGCAGCCCCATTTCTTTGGGCCAAGATGAGCAGTTCTTC

D: .
V: TRBV2
J: TRBJ2-3
size: .
CDR3: CASSEWVGSSTDTQYF
DNA: TGTGCCAGCAGTGAATGGGTGGGGTCAAGCACAGATACGCAGTATTTT

D: TRBD1
V: TRBV30
J: TRBJ2-1
size: .
CDR3: CAWSHPRGFVGQFF
DNA: TGTGCCTGGAGTCACCCCAGGGGGTTCGTAGGGCAGTTCTTC

D: .
V: TRBV5-4
J: TRBJ1-2
size: .
CDR3: CASSLDRSKLGYTF
DNA: TGTGCCAGCAGCTTGGATCGGTCAAAGTTGGGCTACACCTTC

D: .
V: TRBV7-8
J: TRBJ2-1
size: once
CDR3: CASSSATGSHEQFF
DNA: TGTGCCAGCAGCTCAGCAACAGGGTCGCATGAGCAGTTCTTC

D: .
V: TRBV28
J: TRBJ2-1
size: .
CDR3: CASTSRGGYNEQFF
DNA: TGTGCCAGCACCTCCCGAGGGGGCTACAATGAGCAGTTCTTC

D: .
V: TRBV7-9
J: TRBJ2-7
size: .
CDR3: CASSLVARAYEQYF
DNA: TGTGCCAGCAGCTTAGTAGCCAGGGCCTACGAGCAGTACTTC

D: .
V: TRBV11-2
J: TRBJ1-2
size: .
CDR3: CASSPPVRPNYGYTF
DNA: TGTGCCAGCAGCCCACCAGTAAGACCGAACTATGGCTACACCTTC

D: TRBD2
V: TRBV11-2
J: TRBJ2-3
size: .
CDR3: CASSLESLAGGPLDTQYF
DNA: TGTGCCAGCAGCTTAGAATCCCTAGCGGGGGGGCCGTTAGATACGCAGTATTTT

D: TRBD2
V: TRBV2
J: TRBJ2-5
size: .
CDR3: CASSEEPGLAGETQYF
DNA: TGTGCCAGCAGTGAAGAACCGGGACTAGCTGGTGAGACCCAGTACTTC

D: .
V: TRBV6-6
J: TRBJ1-2
size: once
CDR3: CASSYSHGGGGYTF
DNA: TGTGCCAGCAGTTACTCCCATGGGGGAGGTGGCTACACCTTC

D: TRBD1
V: TRBV29-1
J: TRBJ1-1
size: .
CDR3: CSVRQGGGEAFF
DNA: TGCAGCGTCAGACAGGGGGGGGGTGAAGCTTTCTTT

D: TRBD1
V: TRBV5-6
J: TRBJ1-6
size: .
CDR3: CASSTGQGENSPLHF
DNA: TGTGCCAGCAGCACGGGACAGGGGGAAAATTCACCCCTCCACTTT

D: .
V: TRBV9
J: TRBJ2-5
size: .
CDR3: CASSDLQGPGETQYF
DNA: TGTGCCAGCAGCGACCTACAGGGCCCGGGGGAGACCCAGTACTTC

D: TRBD1
V: TRBV14
J: TRBJ2-3
size: .
CDR3: CASSQFVGTGGRDTQYF
DNA: TGTGCCAGCAGCCAATTTGTCGGGACAGGGGGCAGAGATACGCAGTATTTT